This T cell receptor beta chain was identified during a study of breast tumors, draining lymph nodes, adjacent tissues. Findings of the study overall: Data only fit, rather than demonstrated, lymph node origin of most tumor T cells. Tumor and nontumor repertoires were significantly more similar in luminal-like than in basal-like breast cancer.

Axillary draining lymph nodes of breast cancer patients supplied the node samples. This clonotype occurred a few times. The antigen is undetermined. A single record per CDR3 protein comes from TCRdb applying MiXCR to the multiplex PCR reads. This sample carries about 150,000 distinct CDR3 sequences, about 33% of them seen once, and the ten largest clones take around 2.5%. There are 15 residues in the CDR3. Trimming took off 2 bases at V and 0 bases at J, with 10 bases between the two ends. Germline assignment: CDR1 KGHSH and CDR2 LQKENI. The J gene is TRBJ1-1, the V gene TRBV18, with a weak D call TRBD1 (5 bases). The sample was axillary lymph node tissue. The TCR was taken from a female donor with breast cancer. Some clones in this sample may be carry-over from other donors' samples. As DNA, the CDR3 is TGTGCCAGCTCACCAAGGGACCCCCTGAACACTGAAGCTTTCTTT. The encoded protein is CASSPRDPLNTEAFF.